The present TCR beta chain was sequenced within a study of T-cell memory formation after mild COVID-19. Turning to the study itself: Clusters of TCRs were largely donor specific. Study-level results: Clonal second-wave expansions that peaked on day 37 had unconfirmed SARS-CoV-2 specificity. Cross-reactive memory seemingly joined, as some responding clones were found in pre-infection memory. Later expanders leaned CD4+, whereas day 15 to 85 contracting clones were balanced CD4/CD8.

One entry per CDR3 protein results from TCRdb running MiXCR on the 5' RACE reads. This sample yields about 280,000 distinct CDR3 sequences, of which 7% to 10% are seen a single time; approximately 23% belongs to the top ten. This clonotype appeared a few times. What it binds is not known. This CDR3 spans 13 amino acids. Trimming cost V 2 bases and J 3 bases, with 7 bases left between them. Sequences were obtained from PBMCs or a T cell subset sorted from them (not recorded which). The sequence was obtained from a man between 18 and 35 years old who had mild COVID-19 (a few samples of this study predate the infection). Cell type and time point are not known. The chain couples TRBV12-3 or TRBV12-4 to TRBJ1-1; no clear D gene. CDR3 DNA sequence: TGTGCCAGCAGTTTAACGCAGGACACTGAAGCTTTCTTT. Translation: CASSLTQDTEAFF.